The 29 T cell receptor beta chains presented below share a single source sample, sequenced in a study of T-cell memory formation after mild COVID-19. TCRdb passed the 5' RACE reads through MiXCR, listing each CDR3 protein once. The sample lists tens of thousands of distinct CDR3 sequences, 25% to 35% seen once, with roughly 43% in the top ten. Sequencing input: PBMCs or a T cell subset sorted from them (not recorded which). Source of these receptors: a man aged 18 to 35 who had mild COVID-19 (a few samples of this study predate the infection). Cell type and time point are not known.

The chain uses TRBV29-1 and TRBJ1-1, with TRBD1 matching 8 bases. V shed 3 bases and J 3 bases; nucleotides not matched to a gene: 9. This CDR3 spans 15 amino acids. Germline V lookup: CDR1 SQVTM, CDR2 ANQGSEA. CDR3 sequence: CSVEETGVEYTEAFF. The CDR3 DNA reads TGCAGCGTTGAGGAGACAGGGGTTGAGTACACTGAAGCTTTCTTT.

The J gene is TRBJ2-7, the V gene TRBV10-3; a weak D match, TRBD1 (5 bases). The CDR3 totals 13 residues. Germline CDR1 reads ENHRY; CDR2 reads SYGVKD. V lost 3 bases and J lost 3, with 9 bases in between. The CDR3 reads CAISDSDNYEQYV. The CDR3 region has the DNA TGTGCCATCAGTGATTCGGACAACTACGAGCAGTACGTC.

The sample holds one count of this clonotype. V and J are TRBV11-1 and TRBJ2-4; TRBD1 is a possible D gene (6 bases). The germline CDR1 and CDR2 sequences are SGHAT and FQDESV (reference sequence). The CDR3 contains 14 residues. The V and J ends lost 5 bases and 9 bases respectively, with 17 bases between them. This CDR3 reads CASSPYRELSIQYF. In DNA form, the CDR3 reads TGTGCCAGCAGCCCATACAGGGAATTGAGCATTCAGTACTTC.

The rearrangement links TRBV20-1 to TRBJ2-7; D perhaps matches TRBD2 (6 bases). Germline assignment: CDR1 DFQATT and CDR2 SNEGSKA (reference sequence). This CDR3 spans 14 amino acids. V was cut by 0 bases and J by 4 bases, with 13 bases left in between. The CDR3 loop is CSARDNQRVYEQYF. CDR3 nucleotide sequence: TGCAGTGCTAGAGATAACCAGCGGGTATACGAGCAGTACTTC.

The chain combines TRBV7-6 with TRBJ2-6; D call uncertain. V was clipped by 5 bases and J by 0 bases, with 8 bases between them. The CDR3 is made up of 15 amino acids. CDR1 is SGHVS and CDR2 is FNYEAQ in the germline V gene. The CDR3 sequence is CASSLVFSGANVLTF. The DNA for the CDR3 is TGTGCCAGCAGCCTAGTCTTCTCTGGGGCCAACGTCCTGACTTTC.

There are a few counts of this clonotype. V gene TRBV7-2 combines with J gene TRBJ2-3; no firm D call. Trimming left V 1 base short and J 2 bases short, with 10 bases between. The CDR3 is 15 amino acids. Per the germline V gene, CDR1 is SGHTA and CDR2 is FQGNSA. The CDR3 sequence is CASSLGQIFTDTQYF. The CDR3 region has the DNA TGTGCCAGCAGCTTAGGTCAGATATTCACAGATACGCAGTATTTT.

This clonotype was counted only a few times. CDR3 in amino acids: CASSFRDRVSTDTQYF. As DNA, the CDR3 is TGTGCCAGCAGTTTCCGGGACAGGGTTAGTACAGATACGCAGTATTTT. The chain has TRBV27 and TRBJ2-3; 9 positions match TRBD1. Trimming cost V 3 bases and J 3 bases; bases outside gene matches: 7. The CDR3 extends over 16 amino acids. Germline assignment: CDR1 MNHEY and CDR2 SMNVEV (reference sequence).

The chain links TRBV4-2 to TRBJ2-1, with TRBD2 matching over 8 bases. V was pared by 4 bases and J by 10 bases, with 12 bases of the junction left unmatched. CDR3 length equals 15 residues. Germline V CDR1 and CDR2: LGHNA, YNFKEQ. The chain's CDR3 is CASSRPTSAGGEQFF. CDR3 bases: TGTGCCAGCAGCCGGCCGACTAGCGCCGGCGGGGAGCAGTTCTTC.

This clonotype was seen a few times. The chain links TRBV12-3 or TRBV12-4 to TRBJ2-2; 7 positions match TRBD2. With 2 bases clipped from V and 2 bases from J, the junction kept 5 bases outside the gene matches. The CDR3 is made up of 16 amino acids. CDR3 sequence reads: CASSLFAGDNTGELFF. The CDR3 bases are TGTGCCAGCAGTTTATTCGCGGGGGACAACACCGGGGAGCTGTTTTTT.

The count of this clonotype is one. The gene calls are TRBV7-2 and TRBJ2-2; TRBD2 matches 7 bases. V lost 5 bases and J lost 2; bases outside the gene matches: 5. Germline-derived CDR1 and CDR2 are SGHTA and FQGNSA. This CDR3 has 15 residues. The DNA of the CDR3 is TGTGCCAGCAGCCTGGGGGACTACAACACCGGGGAGCTGTTTTTT. It encodes CASSLGDYNTGELFF. The full variable domain, in which reference TRBV7-2 and TRBJ2-2 provide the parts outside the CDR3, is GAGVSQSPSNKVTEKGKDVELRCDPISGHTALYWYRQSLGQGLEFLIYFQGNSAPDKSGLPSDRFSAERTGGSVSTLTIQRTQQEDSAVYLCASSLGDYNTGELFFGEGSRLTVL.

This clonotype showed up just a few times. This chain links TRBV6-5 with TRBJ2-7; TRBD2 aligns across 9 bases. Germline assignment: CDR1 MNHEY and CDR2 SVGAGI. Trimming cost V 5 bases and J 6 bases; bases outside gene matches: 5. The CDR3 is 13 amino acids. CDR3 bases: TGTGCCAGCAGTCCCGGACTAGCGCGCGAGCAGTACTTC. Protein: CASSPGLAREQYF.

This clonotype was picked up a small number of times. The V gene is TRBV5-1, the J gene TRBJ2-1; 13 positions match TRBD2. CDR1 is SGHRS and CDR2 is YFSETQ in the germline V gene. The CDR3 has 14 amino acids. J gave up 8 bases and V 3 bases, and 2 bases lay outside the gene matches. The chain's CDR3 is CASSSGLAGDEQFF. CDR3 nucleotides: TGCGCCAGCAGCTCCGGACTAGCGGGGGATGAGCAGTTCTTC.

V is TRBV9 and J is TRBJ2-7, with 10 bases matching TRBD2. The germline V gene has CDR1 SGDLS and CDR2 YYNGEE. Losses at the gene ends were 4 bases for V and 6 bases for J; bases not matched to a gene: 7. CDR3 length: 14 amino acids. Here the CDR3 DNA reads TGTGCCAGCAGCTTAGAAGCGGGAGGGGGCGAGCAGTACTTC. It yields the protein CASSLEAGGGEQYF.

The rearrangement joins TRBV19 to TRBJ2-1; either TRBD1 or TRBD2 may supply D (7 bases each). The CDR3 sequence is 15 residues long. Trimming left V 6 bases short and J 6 bases short, with 18 bases between. CDR1 is LNHDA, CDR2 SQIVND, per germline (reference sequence). The CDR3 nucleotides read TGTGCCAGTAGGTACAGGGGAGGGGTTGCCAATGAGCAGTTCTTC. Residues: CASRYRGGVANEQFF.

This clonotype appeared a few times. The CDR3 DNA is TGTGCCAGCAGTTTATTCCGCAGGGAAGATGAGCAGTTCTTC. This translates into CASSLFRREDEQFF. The J gene is TRBJ2-1, the V gene TRBV12-3 or TRBV12-4, with TRBD1 as a possible D gene (5 bases). V gave up 2 bases and J gave up 8 bases, with 13 bases separating them. The CDR3 consists of 14 residues.

In this sample, this clonotype turned up a few times. The J gene is TRBJ2-3, the V gene TRBV20-1, with D perhaps given as TRBD1 or TRBD2 (5 bases each). CDR3 length: 14 residues. Trimming took off 3 bases at V and 4 bases at J, with 14 bases between the two ends. In germline, CDR1 is DFQATT, CDR2 SNEGSKA (reference sequence). Here the CDR3 DNA reads TGCAGTGCTAGTGGGACCCCCGGCCCAGATACGCAGTATTTT. Protein product: CSASGTPGPDTQYF.

This chain uses TRBV20-1 with TRBJ2-5, with a possible D match to TRBD2 (6 bases). The CDR3 runs 12 residues. Germline V gene lookup returns CDR1 DFQATT and CDR2 SNEGSKA (reference sequence). V shed 1 base and J shed 3 bases, with 6 bases lying between them. CDR3 sequence reads: CSARAGEETQYF. CDR3 nucleotides: TGCAGTGCTAGAGCGGGGGAAGAGACCCAGTACTTC.

The chain combines TRBV29-1 with TRBJ2-1, with 8 nucleotides matching TRBD1. CDR1 is SQVTM and CDR2 is ANQGSEA in the germline V gene. There are 11 residues in the CDR3. V gave up 8 bases and J gave up 5 bases; unmatched junction bases: 2. DNA of the CDR3: TGCAGCACGGGACAGGACAATGAGCAGTTCTTC. It translates to CSTGQDNEQFF.

The J gene is TRBJ1-1, the V gene TRBV7-2; possible D gene TRBD1, 6 bases. Between the trimmed V and J ends, which lost 3 bases and 5 bases, there was a span of 13 bases. The CDR3 has 14 residues. Looked up from germline, CDR1 is SGHTA and CDR2 is FQGNSA. CDR3: CASSLSGVGTEAFF. The CDR3, as DNA: TGTGCCAGCAGCTTGTCAGGGGTGGGAACTGAAGCTTTCTTT.

The chain couples TRBV11-2 to TRBJ1-6; no definite D call. Germline V gene sequence: CDR1 SGHAT, CDR2 FQNNGV. Trimming took off 5 bases at V and 0 bases at J, with 14 bases between the two ends. This CDR3 is built from 17 residues. The CDR3 protein is CASSHPGSSSYNSPLHF. The CDR3 DNA is TGTGCCAGCAGCCATCCGGGATCAAGCTCCTATAATTCACCCCTCCACTTT.

The chain combines TRBV12-5 with TRBJ2-2; D gene uncertain. Germline V lookup: CDR1 LGHNT, CDR2 FRNRAP. CDR3 length equals 16 residues. V was cut by 3 bases and J by 0 bases, with 11 bases left in between. The CDR3 spells CASGFLINSNTGELFF. The CDR3, as DNA: TGTGCTAGTGGTTTCCTCATAAACTCGAACACCGGGGAGCTGTTTTTT. Drawing the rest from reference TRBV12-5 and TRBJ2-2, the complete variable domain is DARVTQTPRHKVTEMGQEVTMRCQPILGHNTVFWYRQTMMQGLELLAYFRNRAPLDDSGMPKDRFSAEMPDATLATLKIQPSEPRDSAVYFCASGFLINSNTGELFFGEGSRLTVL.

This clonotype was observed a single time. V gene TRBV4-1 combines with J gene TRBJ1-1; D is possibly TRBD1 (5 bases). Germline CDR1 MGHRA, CDR2 YSYEKL. V gave up 1 base and J gave up 6 bases, with 15 bases separating them. This CDR3 region has 15 residues. The CDR3 is CASSQAGTHGAEAFF. The CDR3 DNA is TGCGCCAGCAGCCAAGCGGGGACCCATGGGGCTGAAGCTTTCTTT.

The chain recombines TRBV28 with TRBJ1-1, with D hard to call. There are 13 residues in the CDR3. Germline loops: CDR1 MDHEN, CDR2 SYDVKM. Trimming cost V 6 bases and J 4 bases, with 12 bases left between them. In DNA, the CDR3 is TGTGCCAGCAGCGAAGAGAGGGCCACTGAAGCTTTCTTT. Its translation: CASSEERATEAFF.

This clonotype was observed a handful of times. The chain uses TRBV6-2 or TRBV6-3 and TRBJ2-7; TRBD1 might be the D (5 bases). V was cut by 6 bases and J by 1 base, with 13 bases left in between. CDR1 and CDR2 (germline): MNHEY, SVGEGT. The CDR3 loop spans 14 amino acids. The CDR3 DNA reads as TGTGCCAGCAGCCGGTGGAAGGGGTCCTACGAGCAGTACTTC. Translation: CASSRWKGSYEQYF.

This rearrangement joins TRBV6-5 to TRBJ1-4; 12 bases fit TRBD1. CDR3 length equals 17 residues. The junction had 4 bases not matched to a gene; V was cut back by 0 bases and J by 5 bases. The germline CDR1 and CDR2 sequences are MNHEY and SVGAGI. This chain's CDR3 is CASSYSGQGAQNEKLFF. The CDR3, as DNA: TGTGCCAGCAGTTACTCGGGACAGGGGGCCCAGAATGAAAAACTGTTTTTT.

This clonotype was seen only a few times. The chain joins TRBV27 to TRBJ2-7; TRBD1 aligns across 9 bases. The V gene end was trimmed by 4 bases and the J gene end by 1 base; junction bases not matched to a gene: 5. There are 15 residues in the CDR3. The germline gives CDR1 MNHEY, CDR2 SMNVEV (reference sequence). The CDR3 DNA reads TGTGCCAGCAGTTGGGCCGGGACAGGGTCCTACGAGCAGTACTTC. Protein sequence: CASSWAGTGSYEQYF.

This clonotype was picked up a small number of times. The chain joins TRBV7-9 to TRBJ2-4; D is perhaps TRBD1 (6 bases). Deletions cut 5 bases from V and 2 bases from J, with 10 bases between. The CDR3 covers 14 residues. Germline V lookup: CDR1 SEHNR, CDR2 FQNEAQ (reference sequence). Here the CDR3 reads CASSPRDTKNIQYF. CDR3 coding DNA: TGTGCCAGCAGCCCTAGGGACACCAAAAACATTCAGTACTTC.

This chain joins TRBV12-3 or TRBV12-4 and TRBJ2-7; D is perhaps TRBD1 (6 bases). The CDR3 length is 16 residues. Trimming left V 3 bases short and J 3 bases short, with 18 bases between. The DNA of the CDR3 is TGTGCCAGCAGTTTTTCAGGCAGGGGTATTCACTACGAGCAGTACTTC. It codes for CASSFSGRGIHYEQYF.

This clonotype came up a few times. The chain employs TRBV6-5 and TRBJ2-5; 7 nucleotides agree with TRBD1. This CDR3 region has 14 residues. The J segment lost 1 base and the V segment lost 7 bases, leaving 6 bases of the junction unmatched. Germline CDR1 reads MNHEY; CDR2 reads SVGAGI. The DNA for the CDR3 is TGTGCCAGCAACCCCGGACAGGCCCAAGAGACCCAGTACTTC. Protein sequence: CASNPGQAQETQYF.